The 20 T cell receptor beta chains given below trace back to one sample, sequenced in a study of T cell repertoires in ileal Crohn's disease. Assay used: immunoSEQ multiplex PCR; TCRdb lists only in-frame clones, some missing. The sample holds roughly 2,000 clones, 86% seen once. Time point indicated: neoterminal ileum biopsy at postoperative endoscopy, about 6 months after surgery. The sequenced material came from ileal tissue. All receptors derive from an adult with Crohn's disease.

The chain links TRBV14 to TRBJ1-6, with a possible D match to TRBD1 (6 bases). The V and J ends lost 5 bases and 5 bases respectively, with 13 bases between them. Germline CDR1 SGHDN, CDR2 FVKESK. The CDR3 is 15 residues long. The CDR3 sequence is CASSVRGPNNSPLHF. As DNA, the CDR3 is TGTGCCAGCAGCGTGCGGGGGCCAAATAATTCACCCCTCCACTTT.

In nucleotides, the CDR3 is TGTGCCAGCAGTTACCAGGAGGGGGCGAGGACTGAAGCTTTCTTT. Amino acids: CASSYQEGARTEAFF. V gene TRBV6-5 combines with J gene TRBJ1-1; 7 bases match TRBD1. Trimming removed 2 bases from V and 5 bases from J; junction bases left unmatched: 8. This CDR3 has 15 amino acids. Germline CDR1 and CDR2: MNHEY and SVGAGI.

V is TRBV6-6 and J is TRBJ1-5; no definite D call. The CDR3 is 15 residues long. Trimming cost V 2 bases and J 6 bases, with 14 bases left between them. Germline assignment: CDR1 MNHNY and CDR2 SVGAGI (reference sequence). DNA for the CDR3: TGTGCCAGCAGTTACCGCGGGTCGGTAACTCAGCCCCAGCATTTT. It specifies CASSYRGSVTQPQHF.

The chain has TRBV6-4 and TRBJ2-1, with D possibly matching TRBD2 (5 bases). V shed 0 bases and J shed 5 bases, with 8 bases lying between them. This CDR3 comprises 14 residues. Germline CDR1 reads MRHNA; CDR2 reads SNTAGT. CDR3 loop: CASSDSAGHNEQFF. CDR3 in DNA: TGTGCCAGCAGTGACTCGGCGGGCCACAATGAGCAGTTCTTC.

The rearrangement joins TRBV6-1 to TRBJ1-1, with TRBD1 as a possible D gene (5 bases). CDR1 and CDR2 (germline): MNHNS, SASEGT. The V end was cut by 3 bases, the J end by 5 bases, with 7 bases between. There are 12 residues in the CDR3. CDR3 in DNA: TGTGCCAGCAGTGAGGGGCCGACTGAAGCTTTCTTT. Protein sequence: CASSEGPTEAFF.

The rearrangement uses TRBV27 and TRBJ1-1; 8 bases are shared with TRBD1. Germline V CDR1 and CDR2: MNHEY, SMNVEV (reference sequence). After removal of 11 bases from V and 4 bases from J, the junction contained 12 bases not matched to a gene. This CDR3 has 14 residues. CDR3 loop: CASIRGPGSTEAFF. The CDR3 region has the DNA TGTGCCTCGATCAGGGGGCCGGGGAGCACTGAAGCTTTCTTT.

V usage is TRBV7-2 and J usage is TRBJ1-2, with D perhaps matching TRBD1 (5 bases). The CDR3 sequence is 13 residues long. Germline V lookup: CDR1 SGHTA, CDR2 FQGNSA. The V and J ends lost 5 bases and 8 bases respectively, with 15 bases between them. DNA of the CDR3: TGTGCCAGCAGCCCCGACCCCGGGGGAGGCTACACCTTC. It specifies CASSPDPGGGYTF.

With regard to this clone: Germline and junction disagree at one end, which may indicate a read error. The chain recombines TRBV5-1 with TRBJ1-6, with 7 positions matching TRBD1. Germline CDR1 is SGHRS and CDR2 is YFSETQ. This CDR3 has 11 residues. The CDR3 is CASPEGAAEPF. CDR3 bases: TGCGCCAGCCCTGAGGGGGCCGCCGAGCCCTTT.

The genes are TRBV11-1 and TRBJ2-7, with 7 bases that match TRBD1. CDR1 and CDR2 from the germline V gene are SGHAT and FQDESV (reference sequence). Germline trimming cut 1 base from V and 9 bases from J; bases unmatched to any gene: 15. The CDR3 totals 16 residues. Here the CDR3 DNA reads TGTGCCAGCAGCTTAGTCTCCGGACCAGAAGGGGGCGTGCAGTACTTC. Translation gives CASSLVSGPEGGVQYF. The complete variable domain, with remaining parts taken from reference TRBV11-1 and TRBJ2-7, reads EAEVAQSPRYKITEKSQAVAFWCDPISGHATLYWYRQILGQGPELLVQFQDESVVDDSQLPKDRFSAERLKGVDSTLKIQPAELGDSAMYLCASSLVSGPEGGVQYFGPGTRLTVT.

This clone was observed a few times. This CDR3 reads CASSQENYGYTF. CDR3 sequence (DNA): TGTGCCAGCAGCCAAGAAAACTATGGCTACACCTTC. J is TRBJ1-2 and V is TRBV4-2; D is unresolved. Trimming shortened V by 0 bases and J by 2 bases, and 1 base separated the two germline ends. This CDR3 comprises 12 residues. The germline V gene encodes CDR1 LGHNA and CDR2 YNFKEQ.

The chain recombines TRBV10-1 with TRBJ2-1, with 12 bases that match TRBD2. Germline loops: CDR1 WNHNN, CDR2 SYGVQD (reference sequence). The CDR3 extends over 20 amino acids. Unmatched junction bases numbered 9, after V lost 0 bases and J lost 0 bases. CDR3 coding DNA: TGCGCCAGCAGTGAGTCCCTGACTAGCGGGAGAGCGGGCTCCTACAATGAGCAGTTCTTC. Amino acids: CASSESLTSGRAGSYNEQFF.

This clone was observed a few times. This chain links TRBV9 with TRBJ1-1; D perhaps matches TRBD1 (5 bases). Germline V gene sequence: CDR1 SGDLS, CDR2 YYNGEE. V was clipped by 0 bases and J by 4 bases, with 10 bases between them. The CDR3 has 14 residues. CDR3 nucleotide sequence: TGTGCCAGCAGCGTAGTGGGGGGAGGCACTGAAGCTTTCTTT. Its translation is CASSVVGGGTEAFF.

The chain couples TRBV7-9 to TRBJ2-4; 8 nucleotides agree with TRBD2. V shed 4 bases and J 0 bases; nucleotides not matched to a gene: 8. The CDR3 totals 17 residues. Germline V gene lookup returns CDR1 SEHNR and CDR2 FQNEAQ (reference sequence). CDR3 in amino acids: CASSYVTSGLAKNIQYF. CDR3 nucleotide sequence: TGTGCCAGCAGCTATGTCACTAGCGGTTTAGCCAAAAACATTCAGTACTTC.

This chain uses TRBV6-1 with TRBJ1-4; no firm D call. The V end lost 7 bases, the J end lost 3 bases, and 9 bases lay between the germline ends. CDR3 size: 13 residues. Germline CDR1 reads MNHNS; CDR2 reads SASEGT. CDR3 bases: TGTGCCAGCACTCTCCAATCTAATGAAAAACTGTTTTTT. Translation: CASTLQSNEKLFF.

This chain uses TRBV19 with TRBJ1-5; no reliable D call. The CDR3 runs to 14 residues. Trimming took 7 bases from V and 7 from J, leaving 17 bases between them. Germline V CDR1 and CDR2: LNHDA, SQIVND (reference sequence). CDR3 nucleotides: TGTGCCAGTAATCGGGGAATCTTGGCCCAGCCCCAGCATTTT. Amino acid sequence: CASNRGILAQPQHF.

CDR3 region: CASSLYLGSEQYF. For the CDR3, the DNA is TGTGCCAGCAGTTTATATTTGGGGTCCGAGCAGTACTTC. This chain connects TRBV27 to TRBJ2-7; no definite D call. Germline CDR1 is MNHEY and CDR2 is SMNVEV (reference sequence). Trimming removed 1 base at V and 6 bases at J, with 10 bases between. This CDR3 region has 13 residues.

This chain uses TRBV18 with TRBJ2-7; TRBD1 is a possible D gene (6 bases). V was clipped by 6 bases and J by 6 bases, with 18 bases between them. The CDR3 is 14 amino acids. CDR1 KGHSH and CDR2 LQKENI come from the germline V gene. CDR3 sequence reads: CASSKDRSEGEQYF. The DNA for the CDR3 is TGTGCCAGCTCCAAAGACAGGTCTGAGGGCGAGCAGTACTTC. Using reference TRBV18 and TRBJ2-7 for the parts outside the CDR3, the full variable domain is NAGVMQNPRHLVRRRGQEARLRCSPMKGHSHVYWYRQLPEEGLKFMVYLQKENIIDESGMPKERFSAEFPKEGPSILRIQQVVRGDSAAYFCASSKDRSEGEQYFGPGTRLTVT.

This sequence joins TRBV4-2 and TRBJ1-2; TRBD1 aligns across 8 bases. V shed 1 base, J shed 2 bases, and the junction held 6 bases outside the gene matches. The CDR3 is 16 amino acids. CDR1 is LGHNA, CDR2 YNFKEQ, per germline. CDR3 residues: CASSQATGTGNYGYTF. As DNA, the CDR3 is TGTGCCAGCAGCCAAGCCACGGGGACAGGCAACTATGGCTACACCTTC.

The chain uses TRBV28 and TRBJ2-7, with D hard to call. The CDR3 runs to 14 residues. V lost 6 bases and J lost 3, with 15 bases in between. Germline loops: CDR1 MDHEN, CDR2 SYDVKM. The CDR3 sequence: CASRPSADNYEQYF. CDR3 in DNA: TGTGCCAGCAGGCCTAGTGCTGACAACTACGAGCAGTACTTC.

This chain joins TRBV9 and TRBJ2-7; no clear D gene. Germline V CDR1 and CDR2: SGDLS, YYNGEE. Between the trimmed V and J ends, which lost 0 bases and 5 bases, there was a span of 15 bases. This CDR3 is 15 amino acids long. Written as DNA, the CDR3 is TGTGCCAGCAGCGTAGGATCCCTTGGCAGGAACGAGCAGTACTTC. Translated, it gives CASSVGSLGRNEQYF.